This entry describes one T cell receptor beta chain. A second about 7 to 11 cycle PCR used barcoded and J-beta primers. TCRdb used MiXCR to reprocess the 5' RACE reads, holding one entry per CDR3 protein. In the table there are hundreds of thousands of distinct CDR3 sequences, about 27% of which are singletons. The data were taken from a study of blood T cells in healthy people across ages. Germline V gene sequence: CDR1 LGHNA, CDR2 YSLEER. The length of the CDR3 is 17 residues. With 1 base clipped from V and 5 bases from J, the junction kept 9 bases outside the gene matches. The same data also went into a second study, on T cells of mothers and their children.

The sequenced sample was blood. This clonotype originated in a boy aged 2-9 years in good health. The chain joins TRBV4-3 to TRBJ2-1, with TRBD2 matching 9 bases. The CDR3 nucleotides are TGCGCCAGCAGCCAAGCCCTAGCGGGATCAGCTCACAATGAGCAGTTCTTC. The encoded protein is CASSQALAGSAHNEQFF.